The T cell receptor (beta chain) under discussion was sequenced for a study of vaccination effects on CD4 cells after COVID-19. Turning to the study itself: Each participant was administered two doses of either the BNT162b2 or the mRNA-1273 vaccine. Two recovered convalescent patients were sampled 16 days and one week pre-vaccination.

About this clone: Its target is unknown.

TCRdb's copy holds only in-frame clones and misses some; the assay was immunoSEQ multiplex PCR. The sample consists of 40,000 to 55,000 clones, 60% to 80% of them appearing once. An approximately 10-day culture period preceded the isolation of CD4+ T cells. The CDR3 consists of 15 residues. Germline V gene data show CDR1 as SGHTA and CDR2 as FQGTGA. Trimming pared 3 bases from V and 1 base from J, leaving 11 bases between. This sequence originates from a human donor who had a prior SARS-CoV-2 infection. The source material was CD4+ T cells from PBMCs cultured without peptide, sampled before COVID-19 vaccination. V and J are TRBV7-3 and TRBJ2-3; possible D gene TRBD2, 6 bases. Here the CDR3 reads CASSFYGSRTDTQYF. The CDR3 nucleotides are TGTGCCAGCAGCTTCTACGGGAGTCGCACAGATACGCAGTATTTT.